Presented here are 17 T cell receptor beta chains from one specimen sequenced in a study of T cells expressing NK-cell markers. TCRdb re-called the 5' RACE reads, yielding one record per CDR3 amino acid sequence without DNA. Recorded for this sample: almost 450,000 distinct CDR3 sequences. Sample: blood T cells: a sorted CD56 or NKG2C T cell subset, CD4+ or CD8+ T cells, or bulk PBMC T cells (not recorded which). The receptor source for this set is a woman between 18 and 70 years old in good health.

The chain combines TRBV27 with TRBJ2-1; TCRdb reports TRBD2, a call that lacks DNA to check it against. CDR1 and CDR2 from the germline V gene are MNHEY and SMNVEV (reference sequence). The CDR3 has 16 residues. The CDR3 is CASTKGGGGSYNEQFF.

The gene calls are TRBV10-3 and TRBJ2-3. The CDR3 totals 14 residues. Germline V gene sequence: CDR1 ENHRY, CDR2 SYGVKD. CDR3 sequence reads: CAISGRGNTDTQYF.

V and J are TRBV20-1 and TRBJ2-2. Germline V CDR1 and CDR2: DFQATT, SNEGSKA (reference sequence). The CDR3 sequence is 11 residues long. CDR3 sequence: CSARENGELFF.

V and J are TRBV29-1 and TRBJ1-1. CDR3 length equals 13 residues. Germline V gene lookup returns CDR1 SQVTM and CDR2 ANQGSEA. CDR3 in amino acids: CSVVGGPNTEAFF. Combining the CDR3 with reference TRBV29-1 and TRBJ1-1 gives the whole variable domain SAVISQKPSRDICQRGTSLTIQCQVDSQVTMMFWYRQQPGQSLTLIATANQGSEATYESGFVIDKFPISRPNLTFSTLTVSNMSPEDSSIYLCSVVGGPNTEAFFGQGTRLTVV.

The chain joins TRBV29-1 to TRBJ2-7; TCRdb's assignment of TRBD2 cannot be checked, as there is no DNA. Germline V gene lookup returns CDR1 SQVTM and CDR2 ANQGSEA. The CDR3 length is 12 residues. CDR3: CSVDSGGTAQYF.

The V and J genes are TRBV12-3 or TRBV12-4 and TRBJ1-1; the D call from TCRdb, TRBD1, cannot be confirmed without DNA. The CDR3 runs 13 residues. CDR3 amino acids: CATVRQGKGEAFF.

V and J are TRBV14 and TRBJ2-2; the TRBD2 assignment by TCRdb is unverifiable without DNA. The V gene's germline CDR1 is SGHDN and CDR2 FVKESK. The CDR3 runs to 13 residues. CDR3 sequence reads: CASSRIATGELFF.

This rearrangement joins TRBV10-3 to TRBJ2-1; TCRdb reports TRBD1, a call that lacks DNA to check it against. This CDR3 region has 13 residues. The germline CDR1 and CDR2 sequences are ENHRY and SYGVKD. This CDR3 is CATRGGVGNEQFF.

The chain has TRBV12-3 or TRBV12-4 and TRBJ1-2; TCRdb outputs TRBD1, but without DNA this stays unchecked. This CDR3 comprises 11 residues. CDR3 loop: CASSGADGYTF.

The chain combines TRBV10-3 with TRBJ1-2. The CDR3 has 11 amino acids. Germline loops: CDR1 ENHRY, CDR2 SYGVKD. CDR3 protein: CAISESTVATF.

The rearrangement uses TRBV7-2 and TRBJ1-5; TCRdb names TRBD1, which stays unverified in the absence of DNA. This CDR3 has 14 residues. Germline values: CDR1 SGHTA, CDR2 FQGNSA. CDR3 region: CASSLLGAGQPQHF.

The genes are TRBV29-1 and TRBJ2-1; as DNA is missing, the TRBD1 call by TCRdb cannot be tested. The CDR3 consists of 12 residues. Per the germline V gene, CDR1 is SQVTM and CDR2 is ANQGSEA. This chain's CDR3 is CSAEDRDNEQFF.

The chain links TRBV7-8 to TRBJ2-6. From germline, CDR1 is SGHVS and CDR2 FQNEAQ. The CDR3 loop spans 12 amino acids. CDR3 region: CASSLSELVLTF.

The CDR3 loop reads CASTTTGNQPQHF. This chain joins TRBV7-9 and TRBJ1-5; the D call from TCRdb, TRBD1, cannot be confirmed without DNA. The germline CDR1 and CDR2 sequences are SEHNR and FQNEAQ (reference sequence). There are 13 residues in the CDR3. The complete variable domain, with remaining parts taken from reference TRBV7-9 and TRBJ1-5, reads DTGVSQNPRHKITKRGQNVTFRCDPISEHNRLYWYRQTLGQGPEFLTYFQNEAQLEKSRLLSDRFSAERPKGSFSTLEIQRTEQGDSAMYLCASTTTGNQPQHFGDGTRLSIL.

The chain links TRBV3-1 to TRBJ1-2. The CDR3 contains 14 residues. Germline CDR1 is LGHDT and CDR2 is YNNKEL (reference sequence). The CDR3 protein is CASSHLDSLPGYTF.

The J gene is TRBJ2-5, the V gene TRBV5-1; TCRdb returns TRBD2, unconfirmable since there is no DNA. The CDR3 has 16 residues. The germline V gene has CDR1 SGHRS and CDR2 YFSETQ. This chain's CDR3 is CASSLTSGGVQETQYF.

V and J are TRBV19 and TRBJ2-5; with no DNA, the TCRdb D assignment of TRBD1 cannot be verified. Germline assignment: CDR1 LNHDA and CDR2 SQIVND (reference sequence). The CDR3 spans 12 residues. This CDR3 is CASGTGWRAQYF. Variable domain in full (rest from reference TRBV19 and TRBJ2-5): DGGITQSPKYLFRKEGQNVTLSCEQNLNHDAMYWYRQDPGQGLRLIYYSQIVNDFQKGDIAEGYSVSREKKESFPLTVTSAQKNPTAFYLCASGTGWRAQYFGPGTRLLVL.